This T cell receptor beta chain emerged from a study of beta chain features in type 1 diabetes. CDR1 is SGHDT and CDR2 is YYEEEE in the germline V gene. V was cut by 1 base and J by 8 bases, with 10 bases left in between. This CDR3 has 13 amino acids. Sequencing targeted expressed TCRB transcripts, as all isolated RNA had been reverse transcribed. It was found that naive, central memory and regulatory T cell samples averaged roughly 3.6 million reads. Only in-frame clones appear in the TCRdb table, and some are missing; sequencing was by immunoSEQ multiplex PCR. The sample shows approximately 150,000 clones, approximately 9.1% of them seen only once. Details on this clone: Its antigen remains unidentified.

Sorting produced populations that all topped 98% purity. Findings and caveats of the study: For TCRB rearrangement, an influence of HLA type remained unresolved here. Type 1 diabetes patients had moderately but significantly shorter TCRB CDR3s in all four CD4+ subsets.

The clonotype originates from a woman between 18 and 29 years old in good health. The sequenced sample consisted of central memory CD4+ T cells from blood. The V gene is TRBV5-6, the J gene TRBJ2-1; D is unclear. The CDR3 DNA sequence: TGTGCCAGCAGCTTGTCCCGCCGCGATGAGCAGTTCTTC. Its translation is CASSLSRRDEQFF.